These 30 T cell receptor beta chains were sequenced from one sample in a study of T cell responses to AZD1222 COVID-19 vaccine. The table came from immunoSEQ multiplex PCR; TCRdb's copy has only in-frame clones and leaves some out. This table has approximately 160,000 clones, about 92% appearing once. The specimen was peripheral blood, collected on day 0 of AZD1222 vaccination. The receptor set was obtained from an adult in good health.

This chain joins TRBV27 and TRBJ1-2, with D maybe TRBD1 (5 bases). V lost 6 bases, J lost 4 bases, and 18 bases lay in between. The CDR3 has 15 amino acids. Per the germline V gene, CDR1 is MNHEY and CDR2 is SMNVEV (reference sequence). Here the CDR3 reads CASSLQRDSGYGYTF. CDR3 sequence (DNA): TGTGCCAGCAGCCTTCAAAGGGACTCGGGCTATGGCTACACCTTC.

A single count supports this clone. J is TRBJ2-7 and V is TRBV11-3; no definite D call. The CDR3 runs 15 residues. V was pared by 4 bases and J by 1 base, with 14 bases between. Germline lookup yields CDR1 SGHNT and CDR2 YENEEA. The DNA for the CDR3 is TGTGCCAGCAGCTCCGCTCTGGGTATGTCCTACGAGCAGTACTTC. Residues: CASSSALGMSYEQYF.

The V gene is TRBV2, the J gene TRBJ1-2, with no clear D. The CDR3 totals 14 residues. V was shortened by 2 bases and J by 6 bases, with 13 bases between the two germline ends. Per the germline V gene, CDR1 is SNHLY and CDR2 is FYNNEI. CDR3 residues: CASSELRLVDGYTF. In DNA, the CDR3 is TGTGCCAGCAGTGAATTACGGCTAGTGGATGGCTACACCTTC. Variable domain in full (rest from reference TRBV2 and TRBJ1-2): EPEVTQTPSHQVTQMGQEVILRCVPISNHLYFYWYRQILGQKVEFLVSFYNNEISEKSEIFDDQFSVERPDGSNFTLKIRSTKLEDSAMYFCASSELRLVDGYTFGSGTRLTVV.

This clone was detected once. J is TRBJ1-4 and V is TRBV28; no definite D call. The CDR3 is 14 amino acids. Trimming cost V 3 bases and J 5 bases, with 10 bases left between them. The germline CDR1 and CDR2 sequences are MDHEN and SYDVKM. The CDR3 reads CASSFHSLNEKLFF. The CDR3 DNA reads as TGTGCCAGCAGTTTTCACAGCCTCAATGAAAAACTGTTTTTT.

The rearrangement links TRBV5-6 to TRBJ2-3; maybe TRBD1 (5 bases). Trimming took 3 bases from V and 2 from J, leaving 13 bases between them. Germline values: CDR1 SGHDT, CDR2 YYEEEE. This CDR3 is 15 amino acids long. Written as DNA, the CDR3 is TGTGCCAGCAGCTCTCAGGGAACCTACACAGATACGCAGTATTTT. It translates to CASSSQGTYTDTQYF.

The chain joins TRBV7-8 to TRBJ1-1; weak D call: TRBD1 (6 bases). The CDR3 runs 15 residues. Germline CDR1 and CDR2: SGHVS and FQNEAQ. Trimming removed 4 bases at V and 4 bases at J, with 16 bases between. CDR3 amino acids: CASSSPRGGGTEAFF. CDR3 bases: TGTGCCAGCAGCTCCCCCCGGGGGGGCGGCACTGAAGCTTTCTTT. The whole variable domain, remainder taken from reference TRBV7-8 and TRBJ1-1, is GAGVSQSPRYKVAKRGQDVALRCDPISGHVSLFWYQQALGQGPEFLTYFQNEAQLDKSGLPSDRFFAERPEGSVSTLKIQRTQQEDSAVYLCASSSPRGGGTEAFFGQGTRLTVV.

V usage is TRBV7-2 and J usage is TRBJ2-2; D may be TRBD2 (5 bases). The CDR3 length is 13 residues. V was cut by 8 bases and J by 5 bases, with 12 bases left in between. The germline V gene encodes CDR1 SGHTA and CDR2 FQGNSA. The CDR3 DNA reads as TGTGCCAGCTCGAGGGTCCCTACCGGGGAGCTGTTTTTT. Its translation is CASSRVPTGELFF.

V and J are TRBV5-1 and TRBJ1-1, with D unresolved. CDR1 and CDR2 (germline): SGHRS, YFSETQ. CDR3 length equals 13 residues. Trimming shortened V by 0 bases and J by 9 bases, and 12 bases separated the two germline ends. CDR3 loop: CASSLGLSWKAFF. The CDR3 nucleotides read TGCGCCAGCAGCTTGGGTTTATCGTGGAAAGCTTTCTTT.

Written as DNA, the CDR3 is TGCAGCGGGAGACAGGGGGCCCAAGAGACCCAGTACTTC. Encoded protein: CSGRQGAQETQYF. V gene TRBV29-1 combines with J gene TRBJ2-5; 10 positions match TRBD1. The CDR3 length is 13 residues. Germline lookup yields CDR1 SQVTM and CDR2 ANQGSEA. Trimming cost V 7 bases and J 1 base; bases outside gene matches: 3.

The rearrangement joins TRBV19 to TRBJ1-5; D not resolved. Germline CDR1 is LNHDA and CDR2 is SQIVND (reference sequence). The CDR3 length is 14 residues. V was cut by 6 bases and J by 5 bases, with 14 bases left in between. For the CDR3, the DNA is TGTGCCAGTAGGAGGGATCGACCTGATCAGCCCCAGCATTTT. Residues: CASRRDRPDQPQHF.

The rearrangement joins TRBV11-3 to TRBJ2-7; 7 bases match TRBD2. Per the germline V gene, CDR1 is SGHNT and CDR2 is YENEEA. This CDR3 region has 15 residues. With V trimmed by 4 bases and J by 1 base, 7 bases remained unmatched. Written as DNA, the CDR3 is TGTGCCAGCAGCTCACCATGGGAGGGGTCCTACGAGCAGTACTTC. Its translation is CASSSPWEGSYEQYF.

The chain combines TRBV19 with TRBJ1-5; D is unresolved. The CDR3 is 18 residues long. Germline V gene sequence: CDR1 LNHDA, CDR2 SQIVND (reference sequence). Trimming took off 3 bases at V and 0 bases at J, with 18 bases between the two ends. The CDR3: CASSIHPSRSYSNQPQHF. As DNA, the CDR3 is TGTGCCAGTAGTATCCATCCCAGCAGGTCCTATAGCAATCAGCCCCAGCATTTT.

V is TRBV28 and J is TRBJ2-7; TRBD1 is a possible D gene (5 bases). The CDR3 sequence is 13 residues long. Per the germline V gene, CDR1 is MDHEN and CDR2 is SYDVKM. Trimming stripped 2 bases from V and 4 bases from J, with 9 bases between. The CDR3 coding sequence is TGTGCCAGCAGTTTAGGCAGGGCTTACGAGCAGTACTTC. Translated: CASSLGRAYEQYF.

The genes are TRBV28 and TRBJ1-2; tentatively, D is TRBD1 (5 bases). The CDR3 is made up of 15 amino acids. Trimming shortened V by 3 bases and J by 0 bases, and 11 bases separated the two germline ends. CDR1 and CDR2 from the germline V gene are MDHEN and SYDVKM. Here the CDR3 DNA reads TGTGCCAGCAGTTTTGCCGCAGGGTCTAACTATGGCTACACCTTC. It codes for CASSFAAGSNYGYTF.

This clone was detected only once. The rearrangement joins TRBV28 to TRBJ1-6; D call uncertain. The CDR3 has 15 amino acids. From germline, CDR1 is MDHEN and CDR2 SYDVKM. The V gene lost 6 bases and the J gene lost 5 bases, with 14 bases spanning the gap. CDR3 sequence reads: CASRVRDRNNSPLHF. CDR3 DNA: TGTGCCAGCAGAGTGAGGGATAGAAATAATTCACCCCTCCACTTT.

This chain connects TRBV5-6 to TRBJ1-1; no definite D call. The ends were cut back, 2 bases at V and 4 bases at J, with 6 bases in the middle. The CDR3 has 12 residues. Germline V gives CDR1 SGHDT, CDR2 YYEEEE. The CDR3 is CASSFISTEAFF. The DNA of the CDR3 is TGTGCCAGCAGCTTCATAAGCACTGAAGCTTTCTTT. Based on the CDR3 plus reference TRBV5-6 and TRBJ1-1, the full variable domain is DAGVTQSPTHLIKTRGQQVTLRCSPKSGHDTVSWYQQALGQGPQFIFQYYEEEERQRGNFPDRFSGHQFPNYSSELNVNALLLGDSALYLCASSFISTEAFFGQGTRLTVV.

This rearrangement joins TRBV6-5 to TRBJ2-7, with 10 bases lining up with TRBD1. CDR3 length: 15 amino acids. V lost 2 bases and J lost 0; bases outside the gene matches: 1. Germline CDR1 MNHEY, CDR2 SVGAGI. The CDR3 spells CASSYGDRGSYEQYF. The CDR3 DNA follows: TGTGCCAGCAGTTACGGGGACAGGGGCTCCTACGAGCAGTACTTC.

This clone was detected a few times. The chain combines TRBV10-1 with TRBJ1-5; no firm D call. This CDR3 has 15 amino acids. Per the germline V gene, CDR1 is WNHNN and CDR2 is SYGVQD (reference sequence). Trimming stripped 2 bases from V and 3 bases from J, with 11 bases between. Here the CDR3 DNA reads TGCGCCAGCAGTGAGCCTCGCTGTGACAATCAGCCCCAGCATTTT. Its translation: CASSEPRCDNQPQHF.

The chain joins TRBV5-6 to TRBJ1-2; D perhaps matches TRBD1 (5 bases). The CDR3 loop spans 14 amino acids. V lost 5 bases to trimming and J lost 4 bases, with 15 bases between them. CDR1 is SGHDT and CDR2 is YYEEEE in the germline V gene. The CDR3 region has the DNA TGTGCCAGCAGATCCTCAGGGTTGGGCTATGGCTACACCTTC. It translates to CASRSSGLGYGYTF.

The CDR3 sequence is CASSFGLSAFF. As DNA, the CDR3 is TGTGCCAGCAGCTTCGGACTTTCAGCTTTCTTT. The chain uses TRBV5-8 and TRBJ1-1; no firm D call. The CDR3 totals 11 residues. V lost 2 bases and J 10 bases, leaving 9 bases between the germline ends. Germline CDR1 is SGHTS and CDR2 is YDEGEE.

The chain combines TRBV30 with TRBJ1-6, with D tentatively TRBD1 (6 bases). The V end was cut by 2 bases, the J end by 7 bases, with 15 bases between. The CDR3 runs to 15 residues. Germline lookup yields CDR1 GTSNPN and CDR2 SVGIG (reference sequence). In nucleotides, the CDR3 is TGTGCCTGGAGTCCAGAAAAAGGGGGGAATTCACCCCTCCACTTT. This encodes CAWSPEKGGNSPLHF.

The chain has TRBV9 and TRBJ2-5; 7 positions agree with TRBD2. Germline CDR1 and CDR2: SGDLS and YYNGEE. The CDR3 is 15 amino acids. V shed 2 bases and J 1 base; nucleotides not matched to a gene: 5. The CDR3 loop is CASSVRTRSQETQYF. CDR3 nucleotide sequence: TGTGCCAGCAGCGTCAGGACTAGGAGCCAAGAGACCCAGTACTTC.

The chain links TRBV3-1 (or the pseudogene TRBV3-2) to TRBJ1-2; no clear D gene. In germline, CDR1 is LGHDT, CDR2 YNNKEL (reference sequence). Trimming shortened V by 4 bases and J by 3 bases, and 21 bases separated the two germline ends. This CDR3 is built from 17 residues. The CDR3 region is CASSPIEITRAHYGYTF. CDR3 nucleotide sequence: TGTGCCAGCAGCCCGATCGAAATCACAAGGGCGCACTATGGCTACACCTTC.

CDR3 protein: CASSLSGADTQYF. CDR3 sequence (DNA): TGTGCCAGCAGTTTATCCGGGGCTGATACGCAGTATTTT. The rearrangement uses TRBV28 and TRBJ2-3; perhaps D is TRBD1 or TRBD2 (5 bases each). Per germline, CDR1 MDHEN and CDR2 SYDVKM. V was clipped by 1 base and J by 6 bases, with 8 bases between them. The CDR3 is 13 amino acids.

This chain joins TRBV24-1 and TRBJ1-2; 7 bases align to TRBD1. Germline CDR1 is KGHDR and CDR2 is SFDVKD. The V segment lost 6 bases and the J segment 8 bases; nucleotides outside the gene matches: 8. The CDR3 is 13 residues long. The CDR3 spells CATSPGQVGGYTF. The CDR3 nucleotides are TGTGCCACCAGTCCCGGACAGGTGGGAGGCTACACCTTC.

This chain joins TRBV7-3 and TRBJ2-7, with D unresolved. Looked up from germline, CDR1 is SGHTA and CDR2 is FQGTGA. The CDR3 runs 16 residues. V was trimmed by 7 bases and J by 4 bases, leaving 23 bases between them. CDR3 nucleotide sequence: TGTGCCAGCATCGTAACGCCGGGTTCTAACCTATACGAGCAGTACTTC. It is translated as CASIVTPGSNLYEQYF.

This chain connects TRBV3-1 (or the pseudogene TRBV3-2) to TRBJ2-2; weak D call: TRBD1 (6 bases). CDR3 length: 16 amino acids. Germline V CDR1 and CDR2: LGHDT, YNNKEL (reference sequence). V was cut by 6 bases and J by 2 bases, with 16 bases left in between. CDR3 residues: CASRSSAGVNTGELFF. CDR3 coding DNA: TGTGCCAGCAGGAGTTCCGCAGGGGTAAACACCGGGGAGCTGTTTTTT.

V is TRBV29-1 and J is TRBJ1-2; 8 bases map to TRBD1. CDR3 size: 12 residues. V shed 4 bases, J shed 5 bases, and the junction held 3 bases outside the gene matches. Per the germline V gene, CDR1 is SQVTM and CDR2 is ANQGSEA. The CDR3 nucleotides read TGCAGCGTTGGGACAGGGTTGTATGGCTACACCTTC. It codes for CSVGTGLYGYTF.

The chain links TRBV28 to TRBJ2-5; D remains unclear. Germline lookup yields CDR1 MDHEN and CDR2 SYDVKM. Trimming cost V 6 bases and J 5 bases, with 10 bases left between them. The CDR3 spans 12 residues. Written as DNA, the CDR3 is TGTGCCAGCAGCCAAGGCCAGGAGACCCAGTACTTC. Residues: CASSQGQETQYF.

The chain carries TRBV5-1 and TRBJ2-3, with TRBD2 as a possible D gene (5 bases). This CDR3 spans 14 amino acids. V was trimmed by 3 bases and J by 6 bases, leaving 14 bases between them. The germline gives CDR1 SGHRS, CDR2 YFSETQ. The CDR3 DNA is TGCGCCAGCAGCTCCCCGACTATTATTGATACGCAGTATTTT. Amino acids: CASSSPTIIDTQYF. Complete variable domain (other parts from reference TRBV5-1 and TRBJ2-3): KAGVTQTPRYLIKTRGQQVTLSCSPISGHRSVSWYQQTPGQGLQFLFEYFSETQRNKGNFPGRFSGRQFSNSRSEMNVSTLELGDSALYLCASSSPTIIDTQYFGPGTRLTVL.